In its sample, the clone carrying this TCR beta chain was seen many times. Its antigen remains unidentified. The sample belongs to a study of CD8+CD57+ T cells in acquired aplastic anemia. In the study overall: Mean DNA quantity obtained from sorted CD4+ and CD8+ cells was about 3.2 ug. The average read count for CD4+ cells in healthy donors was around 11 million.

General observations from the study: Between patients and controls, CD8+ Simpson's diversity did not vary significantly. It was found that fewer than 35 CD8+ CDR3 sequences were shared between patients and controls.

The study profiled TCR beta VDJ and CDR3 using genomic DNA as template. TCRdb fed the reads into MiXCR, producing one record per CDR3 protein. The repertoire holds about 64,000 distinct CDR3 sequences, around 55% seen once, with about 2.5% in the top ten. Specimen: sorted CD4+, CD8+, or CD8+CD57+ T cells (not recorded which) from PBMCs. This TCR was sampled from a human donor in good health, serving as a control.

CDR3 nucleotides: TGTGCCAGCAGTGACGGCTCTGGGGCCAACGTCCTGACTTTC. This sequence encodes CASSDGSGANVLTF. The chain links TRBV6-4 to TRBJ2-6; no firm D call. Trimming pared 2 bases from V and 0 bases from J, leaving 2 bases between. The CDR3 has 14 amino acids. Germline loops: CDR1 MRHNA, CDR2 SNTAGT.